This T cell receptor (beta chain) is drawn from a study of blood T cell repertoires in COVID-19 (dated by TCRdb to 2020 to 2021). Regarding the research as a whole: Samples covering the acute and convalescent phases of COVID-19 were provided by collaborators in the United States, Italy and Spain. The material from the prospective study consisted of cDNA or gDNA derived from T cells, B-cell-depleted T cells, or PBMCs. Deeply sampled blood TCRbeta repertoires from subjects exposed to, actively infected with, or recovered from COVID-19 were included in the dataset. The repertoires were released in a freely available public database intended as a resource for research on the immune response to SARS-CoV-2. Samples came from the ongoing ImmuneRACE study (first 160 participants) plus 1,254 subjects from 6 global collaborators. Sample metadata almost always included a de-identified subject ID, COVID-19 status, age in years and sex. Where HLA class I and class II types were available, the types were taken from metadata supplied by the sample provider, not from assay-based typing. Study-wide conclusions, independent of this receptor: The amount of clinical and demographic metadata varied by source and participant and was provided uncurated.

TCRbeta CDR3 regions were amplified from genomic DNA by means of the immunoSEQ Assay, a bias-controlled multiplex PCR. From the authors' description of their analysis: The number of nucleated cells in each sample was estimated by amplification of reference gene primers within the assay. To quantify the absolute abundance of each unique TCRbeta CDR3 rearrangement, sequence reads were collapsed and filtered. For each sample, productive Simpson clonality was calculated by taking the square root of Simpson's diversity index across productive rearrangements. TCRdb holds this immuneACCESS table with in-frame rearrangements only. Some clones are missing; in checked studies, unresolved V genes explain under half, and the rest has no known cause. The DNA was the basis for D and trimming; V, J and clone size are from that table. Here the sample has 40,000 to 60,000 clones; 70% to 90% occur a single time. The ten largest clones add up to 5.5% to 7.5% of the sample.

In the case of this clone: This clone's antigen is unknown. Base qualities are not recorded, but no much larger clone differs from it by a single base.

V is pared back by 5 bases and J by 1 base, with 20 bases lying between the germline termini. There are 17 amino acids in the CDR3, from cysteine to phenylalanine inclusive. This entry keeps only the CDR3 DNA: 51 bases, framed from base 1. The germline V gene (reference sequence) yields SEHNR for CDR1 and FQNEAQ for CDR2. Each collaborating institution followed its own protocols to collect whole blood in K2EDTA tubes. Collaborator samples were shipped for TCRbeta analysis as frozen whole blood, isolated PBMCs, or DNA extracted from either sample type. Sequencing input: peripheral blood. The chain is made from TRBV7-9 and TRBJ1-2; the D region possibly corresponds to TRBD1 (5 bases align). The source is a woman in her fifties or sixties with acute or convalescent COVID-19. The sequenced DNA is TGTGCCAGCAGCCCGTTGGGCAGGGCCAGAATTAACTATGGCTACACCTTC. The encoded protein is CASSPLGRARINYGYTF.